Listed below are T cell receptor beta chains from one sample, sequenced in a study of CD8 T cells in Susac syndrome. TCRdb independently ran MiXCR on the immunoSEQ multiplex PCR reads; one entry per CDR3 protein. The sample has 230,000 or so distinct CDR3 sequences, 95% seen once. Sequencing used CD4+ T cells from PBMCs. Receptors originate from a human donor with multiple sclerosis. The CDR3 runs from the conserved cysteine through the conserved F or W. The D gene is left open where the match is weak. Clone sizes are given selectively: once, few, many, or a class where the clone is expanded.

CDR3 protein: CSAQQGSYNEQFF
CDR3 DNA: TGCAGCGCCCAGCAGGGCTCCTACAATGAGCAGTTCTTC
D gene: NA
J gene: TRBJ2-1
clone size: NA
V gene: TRBV29-1

CDR3 protein: CASSRPGQSYNEQFF
CDR3 DNA: TGTGCCAGCAGTAGACCGGGACAGTCATACAATGAGCAGTTCTTC
D gene: TRBD1
J gene: TRBJ2-1
clone size: NA
V gene: TRBV27

CDR3 protein: CASSQDGGSLDSPLHF
CDR3 DNA: TGTGCCAGCAGCCAAGATGGCGGTTCGTTGGATTCACCCCTCCACTTT
D gene: NA
J gene: TRBJ1-6
clone size: once
V gene: TRBV3-1

CDR3 protein: CASREGAIGTDTQYF
CDR3 DNA: TGTGCCAGCAGAGAAGGGGCTATAGGGACAGATACGCAGTATTTT
D gene: NA
J gene: TRBJ2-3
clone size: NA
V gene: TRBV25-1

CDR3 protein: CASSQDRAAGYSEQFF
CDR3 DNA: TGTGCCAGCAGCCAAGATCGAGCCGCTGGTTACAGTGAGCAGTTCTTC
D gene: NA
J gene: TRBJ2-1
clone size: NA
V gene: TRBV4-2

CDR3 protein: CSAMGGGGTEAFF
CDR3 DNA: TGCAGTGCTATGGGCGGAGGGGGCACTGAAGCTTTCTTT
D gene: NA
J gene: TRBJ1-1
clone size: NA
V gene: TRBV20-1

CDR3 protein: CASRTDRGTLLEAFF
CDR3 DNA: TGTGCCAGCAGAACCGACAGGGGGACGCTCCTTGAAGCTTTCTTT
D gene: TRBD1
J gene: TRBJ1-1
clone size: NA
V gene: TRBV28

CDR3 protein: CASSQEESGQGIYGYTF
CDR3 DNA: TGCGCCAGCAGCCAAGAAGAGTCGGGACAGGGAATCTATGGCTACACCTTC
D gene: TRBD1
J gene: TRBJ1-2
clone size: NA
V gene: TRBV4-1

CDR3 protein: CSVERTGFRTEAFF
CDR3 DNA: TGCAGCGTTGAAAGGACAGGGTTCCGAACTGAAGCTTTCTTT
D gene: TRBD1
J gene: TRBJ1-1
clone size: NA
V gene: TRBV29-1

CDR3 protein: CASRAGTGGSGELFF
CDR3 DNA: TGTGCCAGCAGGGCCGGGACAGGGGGCTCCGGGGAGCTGTTTTTT
D gene: TRBD1
J gene: TRBJ2-2
clone size: NA
V gene: TRBV9

CDR3 protein: CSVAASGNSPLHF
CDR3 DNA: TGCAGCGTCGCCGCGAGCGGGAATTCACCCCTCCACTTT
D gene: NA
J gene: TRBJ1-6
clone size: NA
V gene: TRBV29-1

CDR3 protein: CASSNRREGNYGYTF
CDR3 DNA: TGTGCCAGCAGCAACCGGAGGGAGGGGAACTATGGCTACACCTTC
D gene: NA
J gene: TRBJ1-2
clone size: NA
V gene: TRBV11-2

CDR3 protein: CASSLSERQFF
CDR3 DNA: TGTGCCAGCAGTTTATCGGAGCGTCAGTTCTTC
D gene: NA
J gene: TRBJ2-1
clone size: NA
V gene: TRBV27

CDR3 protein: CSVEDPTGASYEQYF
CDR3 DNA: TGCAGCGTTGAAGACCCGACAGGGGCTTCCTACGAGCAGTACTTC
D gene: TRBD1
J gene: TRBJ2-7
clone size: NA
V gene: TRBV29-1

CDR3 protein: CASSLLTSGRVQETQYF
CDR3 DNA: TGTGCCAGCAGTTTGCTTACTAGCGGGAGGGTCCAAGAGACCCAGTACTTC
D gene: TRBD2
J gene: TRBJ2-5
clone size: NA
V gene: TRBV27

CDR3 protein: CASSFNRGAGELFF
CDR3 DNA: TGCGCCAGCAGCTTCAATAGGGGTGCCGGGGAGCTGTTTTTT
D gene: NA
J gene: TRBJ2-2
clone size: NA
V gene: TRBV5-1

CDR3 protein: CAWGQGGNEQFF
CDR3 DNA: TGTGCCTGGGGACAGGGGGGCAATGAGCAGTTCTTC
D gene: TRBD1
J gene: TRBJ2-1
clone size: NA
V gene: TRBV30

CDR3 protein: CSVVVGAYEQYF
CDR3 DNA: TGCAGCGTTGTGGTGGGAGCCTACGAGCAGTACTTC
D gene: NA
J gene: TRBJ2-7
clone size: NA
V gene: TRBV29-1

CDR3 protein: CAWSPFDRGNYGYTF
CDR3 DNA: TGTGCCTGGAGTCCCTTCGACAGGGGGAACTATGGCTACACCTTC
D gene: TRBD1
J gene: TRBJ1-2
clone size: NA
V gene: TRBV30

CDR3 protein: CASTYGLAHNEQFF
CDR3 DNA: TGTGCCAGTACCTACGGACTAGCGCACAATGAGCAGTTCTTC
D gene: TRBD2
J gene: TRBJ2-1
clone size: NA
V gene: TRBV28

CDR3 protein: CATSRGTSGPLVEQFF
CDR3 DNA: TGTGCCACCAGCAGGGGGACTAGCGGCCCCCTTGTGGAGCAGTTCTTC
D gene: TRBD2
J gene: TRBJ2-1
clone size: NA
V gene: TRBV15

CDR3 protein: CASPPVGGGPLETQYF
CDR3 DNA: TGTGCCAGCCCACCAGTCGGGGGAGGGCCTCTAGAGACCCAGTACTTC
D gene: TRBD2
J gene: TRBJ2-5
clone size: NA
V gene: TRBV28

CDR3 protein: CSAREDRTINEKLFF
CDR3 DNA: TGCAGTGCTAGGGAGGACAGGACGATTAATGAAAAACTGTTTTTT
D gene: TRBD1
J gene: TRBJ1-4
clone size: NA
V gene: TRBV20-1

CDR3 protein: CASSFLAGATYNEQFF
CDR3 DNA: TGCGCCAGCAGCTTCCTAGCGGGAGCCACCTACAATGAGCAGTTCTTC
D gene: TRBD2
J gene: TRBJ2-1
clone size: NA
V gene: TRBV5-1

CDR3 protein: CASSLSVNSAENTGELFF
CDR3 DNA: TGTGCCAGCAGTCTATCCGTTAATAGCGCCGAGAACACCGGGGAGCTGTTTTTT
D gene: NA
J gene: TRBJ2-2
clone size: NA
V gene: TRBV3-1

CDR3 protein: CAPIRGYEQYF
CDR3 DNA: TGTGCCCCGATCAGGGGCTACGAGCAGTACTTC
D gene: NA
J gene: TRBJ2-7
clone size: NA
V gene: TRBV30

CDR3 protein: CASSQDRGTSSEQYF
CDR3 DNA: TGTGCCAGCAGCCAAGATCGGGGGACTAGTTCCGAGCAGTACTTC
D gene: TRBD2
J gene: TRBJ2-7
clone size: NA
V gene: TRBV3-1

CDR3 protein: CASSQSWVYGVETQYF
CDR3 DNA: TGTGCCAGCAGCCAATCATGGGTATACGGCGTAGAGACCCAGTACTTC
D gene: NA
J gene: TRBJ2-5
clone size: NA
V gene: TRBV3-1

CDR3 protein: CSASPPGRATQYF
CDR3 DNA: TGCAGTGCTAGTCCCCCGGGTAGGGCGACCCAGTACTTC
D gene: NA
J gene: TRBJ2-5
clone size: NA
V gene: TRBV20-1

CDR3 protein: CASSLRAGGTEAFF
CDR3 DNA: TGTGCCAGCAGCTTAAGGGCCGGTGGCACTGAAGCTTTCTTT
D gene: NA
J gene: TRBJ1-1
clone size: NA
V gene: TRBV7-3

CDR3 protein: CASSQGGRLSELFF
CDR3 DNA: TGTGCCAGCAGCCAGGGGGGCAGGCTCTCGGAGCTGTTTTTT
D gene: NA
J gene: TRBJ2-2
clone size: NA
V gene: TRBV14

CDR3 protein: CASRRDWTAPSYEQYF
CDR3 DNA: TGTGCAAGTCGCCGGGATTGGACAGCACCCTCCTACGAGCAGTACTTC
D gene: NA
J gene: TRBJ2-7
clone size: NA
V gene: TRBV12-2

CDR3 protein: CASSTSGGSYNEQFF
CDR3 DNA: TGCGCCAGCAGCACTAGCGGGGGCTCCTACAATGAGCAGTTCTTC
D gene: TRBD2
J gene: TRBJ2-1
clone size: once
V gene: TRBV5-1

CDR3 protein: CASSPSGTDTQYF
CDR3 DNA: TGTGCCAGCTCACCATCTGGCACAGATACGCAGTATTTT
D gene: NA
J gene: TRBJ2-3
clone size: NA
V gene: TRBV18

CDR3 protein: CASIPGGSYNEQFF
CDR3 DNA: TGTGCCAGCATTCCAGGGGGATCCTACAATGAGCAGTTCTTC
D gene: TRBD1
J gene: TRBJ2-1
clone size: NA
V gene: TRBV2

CDR3 protein: CSARDPITMQETQYF
CDR3 DNA: TGCAGTGCTAGAGATCCGATCACTATGCAAGAGACCCAGTACTTC
D gene: NA
J gene: TRBJ2-5
clone size: NA
V gene: TRBV20-1